What follows are 25 T cell receptor beta chains derived from one specimen sequenced in a study of T-cell memory formation after mild COVID-19. TCRdb re-called the 5' RACE reads with MiXCR, one entry per CDR3 protein. This table has about 430,000 distinct CDR3 sequences, around 17% appearing once. Input material: PBMCs or a T cell subset sorted from them (not recorded which). These TCRs come from a man between 18 and 35 years old who had mild COVID-19 (a few samples of this study predate the infection). Cell type and time point are not known.

The chain couples TRBV25-1 to TRBJ2-5; D uncertain. Germline loops: CDR1 MGHDK, CDR2 SYGVNS. The CDR3 consists of 12 residues. The V and J ends lost 7 bases and 4 bases respectively, with 10 bases between them. This CDR3 reads CASKITGETQYF. The CDR3, as DNA: TGTGCCAGCAAGATCACGGGAGAGACCCAGTACTTC. Full variable domain (outside the CDR3, taken from reference TRBV25-1 and TRBJ2-5): EADIYQTPRYLVIGTGKKITLECSQTMGHDKMYWYQQDPGMELHLIHYSYGVNSTEKGDLSSESTVSRIRTEHFPLTLESARPSHTSQYLCASKITGETQYFGPGTRLLVL.

A few counts support this clonotype. The V and J genes are TRBV6-2 or TRBV6-3 and TRBJ2-7; 7 bases fit TRBD1. CDR1 MNHEY and CDR2 SVGEGT come from the germline V gene. This CDR3 has 14 amino acids. V was pared by 9 bases and J by 0 bases, with 8 bases of the junction left unmatched. The CDR3, as DNA: TGTGCCAGTCGGGACAGCATCTACTCCTACGAGCAGTACGTC. Protein product: CASRDSIYSYEQYV.

The rearrangement joins TRBV5-1 to TRBJ2-3; possibly TRBD2 for D (5 bases). The V end lost 3 bases, the J end lost 1 base, and 9 bases lay between the germline ends. This CDR3 region has 14 residues. The germline gives CDR1 SGHRS, CDR2 YFSETQ. The CDR3 here is CASSSEGRTDTQYF. The CDR3 DNA reads TGCGCCAGCAGCTCCGAGGGCCGCACAGATACGCAGTATTTT.

This chain uses TRBV20-1 with TRBJ2-1; a possible D gene is TRBD2 (5 bases). Trimming took off 1 base at V and 7 bases at J, with 17 bases between the two ends. The CDR3 runs 15 residues. In germline, CDR1 is DFQATT, CDR2 SNEGSKA (reference sequence). The CDR3 loop is CSARVASRPLNEQFF. In DNA form, the CDR3 reads TGCAGTGCTAGAGTGGCTAGCAGGCCCTTGAATGAGCAGTTCTTC.

This clonotype was picked up a small number of times. The chain couples TRBV28 to TRBJ2-7; D is uncertain. Germline-derived CDR1 and CDR2 are MDHEN and SYDVKM. This CDR3 comprises 12 residues. The V and J ends lost 6 bases and 9 bases respectively, with 15 bases between them. The CDR3 loop reads CASSHDLLGQYV. CDR3 sequence (DNA): TGTGCCAGCAGCCACGACCTCCTGGGGCAGTACGTC.

This clonotype was detected a few times. V and J are TRBV12-3 or TRBV12-4 and TRBJ1-3; 7 bases map to TRBD1. This CDR3 region has 13 residues. V shed 3 bases and J 8 bases; nucleotides not matched to a gene: 4. This CDR3 is CASSLTGLHTIYF. The CDR3 DNA follows: TGTGCCAGCAGTTTGACAGGGCTTCACACCATATATTTT.

V gene TRBV5-1 combines with J gene TRBJ1-2; TRBD1 matches 7 bases. From germline, CDR1 is SGHRS and CDR2 YFSETQ. The length of the CDR3 is 14 residues. With 3 bases clipped from V and 5 bases from J, the junction kept 7 bases outside the gene matches. CDR3 region: CASSSTGAGYGYTF. CDR3 DNA sequence: TGCGCCAGCAGCTCTACAGGGGCCGGGTATGGCTACACCTTC.

This rearrangement joins TRBV27 to TRBJ1-4, with D possibly TRBD1 on 5 matching bases. Trimming shortened V by 0 bases and J by 10 bases, and 15 bases separated the two germline ends. The CDR3 covers 15 residues. Germline CDR1 is MNHEY and CDR2 is SMNVEV (reference sequence). CDR3 bases: TGTGCCAGCAGTTTATCCTGGACCGGGGGGGGAAAACTGTTTTTT. It encodes CASSLSWTGGGKLFF.

This clonotype was counted between two and nine times. The chain uses TRBV4-1 and TRBJ1-1, with TRBD1 matching 9 bases. The CDR3 consists of 18 residues. In germline, CDR1 is MGHRA, CDR2 YSYEKL. Trimming removed 0 bases from V and 2 bases from J; junction bases left unmatched: 10. CDR3 protein: CASSQDSGRTGVNTEAFF. CDR3 in DNA: TGCGCCAGCAGCCAAGATTCAGGGAGGACAGGGGTAAACACTGAAGCTTTCTTT.

This clonotype was counted at least ten times. The chain is built from TRBV3-1 and TRBJ1-1; D gene ambiguous. There are 11 residues in the CDR3. Trimming pared 2 bases from V and 7 bases from J, leaving 5 bases between. Germline lookup yields CDR1 LGHDT and CDR2 YNNKEL (reference sequence). DNA for the CDR3: TGTGCCAGCAGCCAAAGGAGTGAAGCTTTCTTT. Amino acid sequence: CASSQRSEAFF.

V is TRBV9 and J is TRBJ2-3, with TRBD2 identical over 9 bases. CDR3 length: 16 residues. The germline V gene encodes CDR1 SGDLS and CDR2 YYNGEE. V lost 3 bases and J lost 3; bases outside the gene matches: 8. The CDR3 spells CASSEGQAGGTDTQYF. The CDR3, as DNA: TGTGCCAGCAGCGAGGGACAAGCGGGGGGAACAGATACGCAGTATTTT.

The J gene is TRBJ1-5, the V gene TRBV6-6, with 9 bases matching TRBD1. Looked up from germline, CDR1 is MNHNY and CDR2 is SVGAGI (reference sequence). The CDR3 consists of 14 residues. Trimming at V came to 4 bases and at J to 11 bases, leaving 9 bases not matched to a gene. The CDR3 region has the DNA TGTGCCAGCAGTTTCGGGACAGGGCTTAGAGCCCAGCATTTT. Translating gives CASSFGTGLRAQHF.

The table lists this clonotype with a few counts. The chain carries TRBV7-9 and TRBJ2-5, with 8 bases matching TRBD1. J was trimmed by 5 bases and V by 8 bases; bases with no gene match: 7. The CDR3 contains 13 residues. Germline CDR1 is SEHNR and CDR2 is FQNEAQ (reference sequence). CDR3: CASAGGAVETQYF. CDR3 nucleotide sequence: TGTGCCAGCGCAGGGGGCGCGGTGGAGACCCAGTACTTC.

Remarks on this clonotype: The junction shows a germline mismatch at one end, possibly a read error. The chain links TRBV7-8 to TRBJ1-5; 7 bases fit TRBD1. Germline assignment: CDR1 SGHVS and CDR2 FQNEAQ. The CDR3 is 14 residues long. The CDR3 region has the DNA TGTGCCAGCAGCTTAGTCAGGGGGACTCAGCCCAAGCATTTT. The encoded protein is CASSLVRGTQPKHF.

Many counts were recorded for this clonotype. The chain has TRBV7-2 and TRBJ1-2, with 8 bases identical to TRBD1. CDR1 and CDR2 from the germline V gene are SGHTA and FQGNSA. The CDR3 has 14 residues. J lost 2 bases, V lost 5 bases, and 4 bases had no gene match. The chain's CDR3 is CASSTRTGNYGYTF. The DNA of the CDR3 is TGTGCCAGCAGCACCCGGACAGGGAACTATGGCTACACCTTC.

V is TRBV20-1 and J is TRBJ1-2; 7 bases agree with TRBD1. Germline V gives CDR1 DFQATT, CDR2 SNEGSKA (reference sequence). This CDR3 comprises 15 residues. V dropped 6 bases and J dropped 5; count of bases not matched to a gene: 15. The CDR3 DNA follows: TGCAGTGCCCTTCCCCCGGGGGCAGGGGGTTATGGCTACACCTTC. As protein: CSALPPGAGGYGYTF.

The genes are TRBV5-6 and TRBJ1-1; D gene unclear. The V end was cut by 4 bases, the J end by 2 bases, with 15 bases between. The CDR3 sequence is 15 residues long. Germline assignment: CDR1 SGHDT and CDR2 YYEEEE. The CDR3 here is CASSHRGWGNTEAFF. The CDR3 DNA reads as TGTGCCAGCAGCCACCGAGGATGGGGAAACACTGAAGCTTTCTTT.

This clonotype was detected a few times. J is TRBJ2-1 and V is TRBV6-2 or TRBV6-3, with 8 bases lining up with TRBD2. The CDR3 covers 14 residues. From germline, CDR1 is MNHEY and CDR2 SVGEGT. After removal of 5 bases from V and 12 bases from J, the junction contained 12 bases not matched to a gene. CDR3 in DNA: TGTGCCAGCAGTGTACCGGGACTAGGCTTCGGGCAGTTCTTC. This gives the protein CASSVPGLGFGQFF.

This clonotype was detected a few times. As DNA, the CDR3 is TGTGCCAGCAGCTTAGCACAGAGGATGATCGGTGGCTACACCTTC. It is translated as CASSLAQRMIGGYTF. This chain connects TRBV7-2 to TRBJ1-2; D not certain. V was pared by 0 bases and J by 7 bases, with 15 bases between. Germline V gene data show CDR1 as SGHTA and CDR2 as FQGNSA. The CDR3 is made up of 15 amino acids.

At least ten counts were recorded for this clonotype. The V call is TRBV6-5, the J call TRBJ2-3; D perhaps matches TRBD2 (6 bases). Germline-derived CDR1 and CDR2 are MNHEY and SVGAGI. V was shortened by 3 bases and J by 3 bases, with 13 bases between the two germline ends. CDR3 length equals 15 residues. The CDR3 sequence: CASSYWAGPTDTQYF. In DNA form, the CDR3 reads TGTGCCAGCAGTTATTGGGCGGGGCCAACAGATACGCAGTATTTT.

This rearrangement joins TRBV9 to TRBJ1-1; TRBD1 is a possible D gene (6 bases). CDR3 size: 15 residues. The germline V gene encodes CDR1 SGDLS and CDR2 YYNGEE. Trimming took 3 bases from V and 5 from J, leaving 17 bases between them. CDR3 DNA: TGTGCCAGCAGCGCCTCCGGGGCAAGGGGGACTGAAGCTTTCTTT. This translates into CASSASGARGTEAFF.

This sequence joins TRBV6-2 or TRBV6-3 and TRBJ1-2; no definite D call. This CDR3 contains 9 residues. Trimming cost V 8 bases and J 4 bases, with 2 bases left between them. CDR1 MNHEY and CDR2 SVGEGT come from the germline V gene. Written as DNA, the CDR3 is TGTGCCAGCCTCTATGGCTACACCTTC. Translated: CASLYGYTF.

V gene TRBV6-2 or TRBV6-3 combines with J gene TRBJ2-7, with D perhaps TRBD2 (5 bases). V was cut by 7 bases and J by 2 bases, with 18 bases left in between. This CDR3 is built from 15 residues. Germline V lookup: CDR1 MNHEY, CDR2 SVGEGT. The CDR3 DNA reads TGTGCCAGCAAACACTCCGGGGAGAATCCCTACGAGCAGTACGTC. It yields the protein CASKHSGENPYEQYV.

The rearrangement links TRBV4-2 to TRBJ1-1; no definite D call. Trimming took off 1 base at V and 5 bases at J, with 14 bases between the two ends. Germline lookup yields CDR1 LGHNA and CDR2 YNFKEQ. This CDR3 has 15 amino acids. Here the CDR3 DNA reads TGTGCCAGCAGCCAAGGCGAAGCCGTCGGGACTGAAGCTTTCTTT. It specifies CASSQGEAVGTEAFF.

This clonotype was picked up a small number of times. This chain joins TRBV5-1 and TRBJ1-2; TRBD1 might be the D (6 bases). The germline V gene encodes CDR1 SGHRS and CDR2 YFSETQ. The V end was cut by 4 bases, the J end by 0 bases, with 10 bases between. The CDR3 length is 14 residues. CDR3 residues: CASSQKGANYGYTF. CDR3 sequence (DNA): TGCGCCAGCAGCCAGAAGGGGGCTAACTATGGCTACACCTTC.